This passage covers 4 T cell receptor beta chains from one sample sequenced in a study of T cells in localized non-small cell lung cancer. Clones were read by immunoSEQ multiplex PCR, and TCRdb kept only the in-frame ones, dropping some. The sample has 55,000 to 80,000 clones; around four fifths are singletons. Specimen: peripheral blood, collected before any cancer treatment. The receptors stem from an older female donor with stage I lung adenocarcinoma.

The rearrangement links TRBV27 to TRBJ2-7, with D tentatively TRBD2 (5 bases). This CDR3 has 16 amino acids. Germline values: CDR1 MNHEY, CDR2 SMNVEV (reference sequence). V lost 7 bases, J lost 3 bases, and 22 bases lay in between. In DNA, the CDR3 is TGTGCCAGCAACCCGACGGACTCGCGAATATACTACGAGCAGTACTTC. Amino acid sequence: CASNPTDSRIYYEQYF.

The rearrangement links TRBV11-3 to TRBJ1-1; D not resolved. CDR1 SGHNT and CDR2 YENEEA come from the germline V gene. Trimming pared 5 bases from V and 2 bases from J, leaving 6 bases between. This CDR3 has 12 residues. CDR3 bases: TGTGCCAGCAGCCCCGACAACACTGAAGCTTTCTTT. Protein sequence: CASSPDNTEAFF. The whole variable domain, remainder taken from reference TRBV11-3 and TRBJ1-1, is EAGVVQSPRYKIIEKKQPVAFWCNPISGHNTLYWYLQNLGQGPELLIRYENEEAVDDSQLPKDRFSAERLKGVDSTLKIQPAELGDSAVYLCASSPDNTEAFFGQGTRLTVV.

J is TRBJ2-2 and V is TRBV27; maybe TRBD2 (6 bases). The CDR3 is 15 amino acids. V shed 10 bases and J shed 4 bases, with 19 bases lying between them. CDR1 MNHEY and CDR2 SMNVEV come from the germline V gene (reference sequence). CDR3 region: CATLPGGRGTGELFF. CDR3 DNA: TGTGCCACCCTCCCGGGTGGGCGGGGCACCGGGGAGCTGTTTTTT.

The chain carries TRBV27 and TRBJ2-2; TRBD2 matches 11 bases. The CDR3 runs 16 residues. Germline values: CDR1 MNHEY, CDR2 SMNVEV (reference sequence). Germline trimming cut 5 bases from V and 5 bases from J; bases unmatched to any gene: 7. CDR3 residues: CASSPNSGRATGELFF. The CDR3 nucleotides read TGTGCCAGCAGTCCGAATAGCGGGAGGGCTACCGGGGAGCTGTTTTTT.